These T cell receptor beta chains were read from a single sample in a study of blood T cell repertoires in COVID-19. TCRdb's table, derived via immunoSEQ multiplex PCR, lists solely in-frame clones and lacks some. The sample consists of some 530,000 clones, about 85% of them appearing once. The sample consisted of PBMCs or T cells enriched from blood (not recorded which). Receptors were obtained from a woman aged 60 to 75 who had recovered from COVID-19. CDR3s include the opening cysteine and the closing phenylalanine or tryptophan. Each record gives: D gene, clone size, J gene, V gene, CDR3 protein, CDR3 DNA. The D gene is left open where the match is weak. Expanded clones get a size class; other rows say once, few or many, or leave the size out.

>NA|once|TRBJ1-3|TRBV30
CAWSTSDTGNTIYF
TGTGCCTGGAGCACGAGTGATACTGGAAACACCATATATTTT
>TRBD2|once|TRBJ2-1|TRBV6-5
CASSYSLAGDEQFF
TGTGCCAGCAGTTACTCGCTAGCGGGGGATGAGCAGTTCTTC
>NA|NA|TRBJ2-3|TRBV11-2
CASSLPVAGRDTQYF
TGTGCCAGCAGTCTTCCCGTCGCGGGGAGAGATACGCAGTATTTT
>NA|NA|TRBJ1-1|TRBV5-6
CASSHTWGPEAFF
TGTGCCAGCAGCCACACGTGGGGGCCTGAAGCTTTCTTT
>NA|once|TRBJ1-1|TRBV2
CASCYRGEAFF
TGTGCCAGTTGTTATAGGGGGGAAGCTTTCTTT
>TRBD1|NA|TRBJ2-2|TRBV7-9
CASSLIFLRGGRIGELFF
TGTGCCAGCAGCTTAATATTTCTGCGAGGGGGCCGCATCGGGGAGCTGTTTTTT
>TRBD1|NA|TRBJ2-1|TRBV7-2
CASSQGGDRVYEQFF
TGTGCCAGCAGCCAAGGAGGGGACAGGGTGTACGAGCAGTTCTTC
>TRBD2|NA|TRBJ2-3|TRBV5-4
CASSYLAGGTDTQYF
TGTGCCAGCAGCTACCTAGCGGGGGGCACAGATACGCAGTATTTT
>TRBD1|NA|TRBJ1-1|TRBV6-5
CASTPLGDSTEAFF
TGTGCCAGCACCCCCCTAGGGGACAGCACTGAAGCTTTCTTT
>NA|NA|TRBJ2-7|TRBV14
CASSQGRFPSYEQYF
TGTGCCAGCAGCCAAGGTCGGTTTCCCTCCTACGAGCAGTACTTC
>NA|NA|TRBJ2-1|TRBV5-1
CASSLALGGIISYNEQFF
TGCGCCAGCAGCTTGGCCCTTGGAGGCATCATATCCTACAATGAGCAGTTCTTC
>NA|NA|TRBJ2-2|TRBV19
CASSIRGSKTGELFF
TGTGCCAGTAGTATACGAGGGAGTAAAACCGGGGAGCTGTTTTTT
>TRBD1|NA|TRBJ2-1|TRBV3-1/TRBV3-2
CASNPGQGIGEQFF
TGTGCCAGCAACCCGGGACAGGGGATCGGCGAGCAGTTCTTC
>NA|NA|TRBJ1-6|TRBV28
CASSFRGNSYNSPLHF
TGTGCCAGCAGTTTCCGGGGAAACTCCTATAATTCACCCCTCCACTTT
>TRBD1|NA|TRBJ1-2|TRBV11-2
CASSSPGTGGAYGYTF
TGTGCCAGCAGCTCTCCTGGGACAGGGGGCGCCTATGGCTACACCTTC
>NA|NA|TRBJ1-2|TRBV18
CASSPGPGTTNYGYTF
TGTGCCAGCTCACCCGGCCCCGGGACAACTAACTATGGCTACACCTTC
>TRBD1|NA|TRBJ2-2|TRBV24-1
CATSDVDRGDTGELFF
TGTGCCACCAGTGATGTAGACAGGGGGGACACCGGGGAGCTGTTTTTT
>NA|NA|TRBJ2-1|TRBV5-5
CASSLAGDRLGYNEQFF
TGTGCCAGCAGCTTGGCCGGCGACAGGCTTGGCTACAATGAGCAGTTCTTC
>TRBD2|NA|TRBJ2-3|TRBV4-2
CASSQDKLRGGASTDTQYF
TGTGCCAGCAGCCAAGATAAATTGCGGGGGGGAGCTAGCACAGATACGCAGTATTTT
>NA|once|TRBJ2-1|TRBV18
CASSRETPGGGYNEQFF
TGTGCCAGCTCACGGGAAACGCCGGGGGGCGGCTACAATGAGCAGTTCTTC
>TRBD2|NA|TRBJ2-5|TRBV24-1
CATAGSSGGYQETQYF
TGTGCCACCGCTGGGAGTAGCGGGGGATACCAAGAGACCCAGTACTTC